The 3 T cell receptor beta chains below all came from one sample that was sequenced in a study of T cell changes during pregnancy in multiple sclerosis. Profiled with immunoSEQ multiplex PCR; TCRdb holds only in-frame clones, not every one. The top ten hold 1.3% to 1.5% of the sample, which has some 70,000 clones, 90% to 95% seen once. The sample was peripheral blood, taken in the second trimester of pregnancy. Every receptor here comes from a female donor in good health, enrolled as a control in a pregnancy study.

V is TRBV4-2 and J is TRBJ1-4, with D uncertain. Trimming stripped 3 bases from V and 8 bases from J, with 10 bases between. Per the germline V gene, CDR1 is LGHNA and CDR2 is YNFKEQ. This CDR3 has 13 residues. The CDR3 region has the DNA TGTGCCAGCAGCCACCGCCCGGTCGAAAAACTGTTTTTT. Translated: CASSHRPVEKLFF.

This chain links TRBV5-1 with TRBJ2-2, with D perhaps TRBD2 (5 bases). V lost 0 bases and J 4 bases, leaving 10 bases between the germline ends. The CDR3 contains 15 residues. The germline V gene encodes CDR1 SGHRS and CDR2 YFSETQ. CDR3: CASSLGLATTGELFF. For the CDR3, the DNA is TGCGCCAGCAGCTTGGGGCTAGCAACCACCGGGGAGCTGTTTTTT.

CDR3 DNA sequence: TGTGCCATCGGGACAGCAGAGTCTGGGGCCAACGTCCTGACTTTC. Translation gives CAIGTAESGANVLTF. The rearrangement links TRBV28 to TRBJ2-6; TRBD1 agrees at 7 bases. Germline CDR1 and CDR2: MDHEN and SYDVKM. Trimming cost V 10 bases and J 1 base; bases outside gene matches: 7. CDR3 size: 15 residues.